This T cell receptor beta chain derives from a study of T cell changes during pregnancy in multiple sclerosis. Trimming removed 3 bases from V and 5 bases from J; junction bases left unmatched: 4. The CDR3 runs to 15 residues. Germline V gene data show CDR1 as MDHEN and CDR2 as SYDVKM. Clones were read by immunoSEQ multiplex PCR, and TCRdb kept only the in-frame ones, dropping some. This sample has around 110,000 clones, with around 90% found just once. The material was peripheral blood, obtained in the third trimester of pregnancy. The receptor was isolated from a female donor with multiple sclerosis, enrolled in a pregnancy study. The chain links TRBV28 to TRBJ2-5, with 12 bases identical to TRBD1. DNA of the CDR3: TGTGCCAGCAGTTTGGGACAGGGGGCGTCGGAGACCCAGTACTTC. It yields the protein CASSLGQGASETQYF. The full variable domain, rest sourced from reference TRBV28 and TRBJ2-5, is DVKVTQSSRYLVKRTGEKVFLECVQDMDHENMFWYRQDPGLGLRLIYFSYDVKMKEKGDIPEGYSVSREKKERFSLILESASTNQTSMYLCASSLGQGASETQYFGPGTRLLVL.